This entry concerns a single TCR beta chain. Its antigen is currently unknown. The sample belongs to a study of regulatory T cells in long-lasting Graves disease. In the study overall: To qualify as persistent, Graves' disease required over 5 years of antithyroid drugs with positive TSH receptor antibodies.

Time point meaning: persistent/refractory GD, antithyroid drugs over 5 years with positive TRAb. The TCR library was prepared using RNA isolated from PBMCs. Broader study findings: The sample size was small, and this may have reduced accuracy. Persistent Graves' disease cases displayed lower TCR diversity than newly diagnosed ones.

Combining iRepertoire HTBI primers with Arm-PCR of CDR3 regions, the authors built TCR beta libraries. In the study's own analysis: The study identified about 60 TRBV and some 15 TRBJ segments across samples. TCRdb itself ran the multiplex PCR reads through MiXCR, one entry per CDR3 protein. Here the V and J calls rest on TCRdb's processing, not on the authors' analysis. The sample has roughly 430,000 distinct CDR3 sequences; about 21% are singletons. Germline V gene lookup returns CDR1 SGHTA and CDR2 FQGNSA. The CDR3 runs to 15 residues. The V end lost 1 base, the J end lost 1 base, and 11 bases lay between the germline ends.

This specimen was peripheral blood mononuclear cells (PBMCs), taken when the disease was refractory, from a patient treated with antithyroid drugs. The rearrangement uses TRBV7-2 and TRBJ2-7; D gene ambiguous. This TCR derives from a female donor with Graves disease. The CDR3 DNA is TGTGCCAGCAGCTTAGTCCCCGGGCAGTCCTACGAGCAGTACTTC. This codes for CASSLVPGQSYEQYF.